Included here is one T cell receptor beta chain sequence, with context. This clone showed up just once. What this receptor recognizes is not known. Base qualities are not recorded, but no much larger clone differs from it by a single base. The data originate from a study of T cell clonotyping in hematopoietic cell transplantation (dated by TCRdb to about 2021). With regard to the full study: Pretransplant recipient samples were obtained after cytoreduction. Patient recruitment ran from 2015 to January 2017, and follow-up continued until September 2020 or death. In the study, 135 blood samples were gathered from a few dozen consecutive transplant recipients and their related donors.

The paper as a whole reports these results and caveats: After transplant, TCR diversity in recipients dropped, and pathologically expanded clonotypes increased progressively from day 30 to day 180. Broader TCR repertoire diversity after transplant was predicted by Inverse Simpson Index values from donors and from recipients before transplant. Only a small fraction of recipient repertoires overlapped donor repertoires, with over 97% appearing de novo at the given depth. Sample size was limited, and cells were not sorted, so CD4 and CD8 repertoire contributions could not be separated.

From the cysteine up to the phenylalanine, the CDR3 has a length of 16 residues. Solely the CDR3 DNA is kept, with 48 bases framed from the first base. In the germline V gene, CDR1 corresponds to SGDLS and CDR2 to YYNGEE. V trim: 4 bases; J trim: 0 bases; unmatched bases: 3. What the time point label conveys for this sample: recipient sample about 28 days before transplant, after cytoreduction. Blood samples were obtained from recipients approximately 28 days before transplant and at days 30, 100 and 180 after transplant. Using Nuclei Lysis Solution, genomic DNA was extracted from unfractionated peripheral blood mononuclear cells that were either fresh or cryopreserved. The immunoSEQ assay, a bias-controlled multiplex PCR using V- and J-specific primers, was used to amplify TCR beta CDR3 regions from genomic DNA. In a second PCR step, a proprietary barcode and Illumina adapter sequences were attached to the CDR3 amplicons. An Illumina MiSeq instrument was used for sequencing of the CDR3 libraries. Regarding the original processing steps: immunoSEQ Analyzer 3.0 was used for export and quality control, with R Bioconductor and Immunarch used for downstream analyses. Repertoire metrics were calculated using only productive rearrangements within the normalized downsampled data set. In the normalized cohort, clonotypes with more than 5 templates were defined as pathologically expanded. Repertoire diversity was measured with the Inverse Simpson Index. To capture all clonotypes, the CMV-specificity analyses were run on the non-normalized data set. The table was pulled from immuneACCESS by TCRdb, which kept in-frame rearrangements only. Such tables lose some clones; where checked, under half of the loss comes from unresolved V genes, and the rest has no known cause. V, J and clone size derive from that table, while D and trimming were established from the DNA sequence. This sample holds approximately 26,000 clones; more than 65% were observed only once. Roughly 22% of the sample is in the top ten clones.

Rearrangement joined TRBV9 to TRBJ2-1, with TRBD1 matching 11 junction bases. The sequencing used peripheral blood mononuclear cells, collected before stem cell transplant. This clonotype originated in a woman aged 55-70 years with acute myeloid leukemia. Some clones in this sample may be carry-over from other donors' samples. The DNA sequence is TGTGCCAGCAGCATCGGGACAGGGGGCTCCTACAATGAGCAGTTCTTC. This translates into CASSIGTGGSYNEQFF.